This TCR beta chain was profiled in a study of early T cells in non-severe SARS-CoV-2 infection. This clonotype was observed many times. TCRdb recomputed calls from the 5' RACE reads with MiXCR, one row per CDR3 protein. The sample lists tens of thousands of distinct CDR3 sequences, 6.5% to 7.5% occurring once. The sample in question was whole blood, obtained at baseline. The origin of this receptor is an adult who was a healthcare worker with PCR-confirmed SARS-CoV-2 infection or an uninfected control (not recorded which).

In DNA, the CDR3 is TGTGCCAGCAGCTTCCAGGCGACGAACACCGGGGAGCTGTTTTTT. Residues: CASSFQATNTGELFF. The J gene is TRBJ2-2, the V gene TRBV7-2; D not certain. The CDR3 has 15 residues. The V end was cut by 3 bases, the J end by 0 bases, with 8 bases between. The germline CDR1 and CDR2 sequences are SGHTA and FQGNSA.